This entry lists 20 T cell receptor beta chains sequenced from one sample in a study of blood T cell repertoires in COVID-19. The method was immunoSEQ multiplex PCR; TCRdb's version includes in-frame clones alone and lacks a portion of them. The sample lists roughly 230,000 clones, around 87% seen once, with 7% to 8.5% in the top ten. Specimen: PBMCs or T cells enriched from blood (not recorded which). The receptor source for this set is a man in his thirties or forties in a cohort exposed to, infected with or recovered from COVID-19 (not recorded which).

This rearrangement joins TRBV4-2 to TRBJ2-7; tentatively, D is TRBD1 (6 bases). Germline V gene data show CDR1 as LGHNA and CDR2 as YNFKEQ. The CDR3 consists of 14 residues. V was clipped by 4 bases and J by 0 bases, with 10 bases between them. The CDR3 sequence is CASSLRTDSYEQYF. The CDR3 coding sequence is TGTGCCAGCAGCCTACGGACAGACTCCTACGAGCAGTACTTC.

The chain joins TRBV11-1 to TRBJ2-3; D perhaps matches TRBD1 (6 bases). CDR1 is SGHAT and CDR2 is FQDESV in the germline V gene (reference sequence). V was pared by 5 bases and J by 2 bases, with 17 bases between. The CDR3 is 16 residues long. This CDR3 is CASSPPWDTSTDTQYF. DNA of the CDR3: TGTGCCAGCAGCCCCCCCTGGGACACCTCCACAGATACGCAGTATTTT.

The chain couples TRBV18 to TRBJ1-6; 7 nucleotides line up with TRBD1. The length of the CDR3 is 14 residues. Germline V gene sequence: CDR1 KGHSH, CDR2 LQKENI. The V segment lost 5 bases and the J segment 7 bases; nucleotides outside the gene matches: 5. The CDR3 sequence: CASSRTGQNSPLHF. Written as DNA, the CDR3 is TGTGCCAGCTCAAGGACAGGTCAGAATTCACCCCTCCACTTT.

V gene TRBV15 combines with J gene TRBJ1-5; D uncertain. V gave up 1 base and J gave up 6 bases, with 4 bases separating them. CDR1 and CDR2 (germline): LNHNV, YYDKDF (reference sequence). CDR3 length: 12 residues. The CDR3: CATSRGAQPQHF. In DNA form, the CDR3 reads TGTGCCACCAGCAGAGGGGCTCAGCCCCAGCATTTT.

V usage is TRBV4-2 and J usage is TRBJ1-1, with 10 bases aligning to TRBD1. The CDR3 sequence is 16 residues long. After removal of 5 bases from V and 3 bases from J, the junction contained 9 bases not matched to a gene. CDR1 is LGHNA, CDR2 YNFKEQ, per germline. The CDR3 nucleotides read TGTGCCAGCAGCAAAGGTAGGGGGACAGGGGACACTGAAGCTTTCTTT. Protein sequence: CASSKGRGTGDTEAFF.

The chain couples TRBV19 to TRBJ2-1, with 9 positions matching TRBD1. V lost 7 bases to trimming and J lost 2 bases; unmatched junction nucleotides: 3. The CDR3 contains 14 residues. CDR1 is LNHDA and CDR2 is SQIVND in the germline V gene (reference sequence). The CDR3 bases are TGTGCCAGTACCGACAGGGGGGCCTACAATGAGCAGTTCTTC. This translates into CASTDRGAYNEQFF. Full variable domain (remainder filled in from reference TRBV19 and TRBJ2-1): DGGITQSPKYLFRKEGQNVTLSCEQNLNHDAMYWYRQDPGQGLRLIYYSQIVNDFQKGDIAEGYSVSREKKESFPLTVTSAQKNPTAFYLCASTDRGAYNEQFFGPGTRLTVL.

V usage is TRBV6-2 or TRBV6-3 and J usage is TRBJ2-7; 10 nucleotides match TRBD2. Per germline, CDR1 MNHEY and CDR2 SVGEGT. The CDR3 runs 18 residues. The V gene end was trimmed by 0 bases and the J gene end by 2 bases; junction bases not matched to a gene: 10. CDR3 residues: CASSYSRTSGFKPYEQYF. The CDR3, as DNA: TGTGCCAGCAGTTACTCGCGGACTAGCGGATTTAAACCCTACGAGCAGTACTTC.

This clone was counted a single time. The CDR3 loop reads CASSQTSGSSYEQYF. DNA of the CDR3: TGCGCCAGCAGCCAGACTAGCGGGAGCTCCTACGAGCAGTACTTC. The chain couples TRBV4-3 to TRBJ2-7; TRBD2 aligns across 12 bases. Germline CDR1 and CDR2: LGHNA and YSLEER. Losses at the gene ends were 3 bases for V and 0 bases for J; bases not matched to a gene: 0. The CDR3 runs 15 residues.

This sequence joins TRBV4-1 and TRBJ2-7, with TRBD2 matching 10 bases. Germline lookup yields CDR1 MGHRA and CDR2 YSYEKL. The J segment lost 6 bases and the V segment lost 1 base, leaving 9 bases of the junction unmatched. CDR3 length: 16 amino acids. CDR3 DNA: TGCGCCAGCAGCCAAGGAGCGGGGGGGCTTTTTGGCGAGCAGTACTTC. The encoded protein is CASSQGAGGLFGEQYF.

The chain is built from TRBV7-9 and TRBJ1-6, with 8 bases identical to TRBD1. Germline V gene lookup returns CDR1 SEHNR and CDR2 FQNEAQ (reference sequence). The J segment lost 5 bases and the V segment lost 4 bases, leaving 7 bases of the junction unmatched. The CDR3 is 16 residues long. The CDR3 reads CASSSYGQGDNSPLHF. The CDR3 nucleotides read TGTGCCAGCAGCTCATACGGACAGGGCGATAATTCACCCCTCCACTTT.

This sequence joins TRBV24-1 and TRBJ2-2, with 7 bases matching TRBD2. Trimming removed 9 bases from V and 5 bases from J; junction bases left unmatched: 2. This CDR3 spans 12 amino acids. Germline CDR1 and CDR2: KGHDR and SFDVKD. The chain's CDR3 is CATRSGTGELFF. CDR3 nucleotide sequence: TGTGCCACCCGTAGCGGGACCGGGGAGCTGTTTTTT.

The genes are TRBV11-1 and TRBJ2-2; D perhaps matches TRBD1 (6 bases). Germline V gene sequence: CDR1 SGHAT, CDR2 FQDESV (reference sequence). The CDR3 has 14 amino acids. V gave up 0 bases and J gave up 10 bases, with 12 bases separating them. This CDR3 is CASSLAQKGVELFF. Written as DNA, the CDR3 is TGTGCCAGCAGCTTAGCGCAGAAGGGGGTGGAGCTGTTTTTT.

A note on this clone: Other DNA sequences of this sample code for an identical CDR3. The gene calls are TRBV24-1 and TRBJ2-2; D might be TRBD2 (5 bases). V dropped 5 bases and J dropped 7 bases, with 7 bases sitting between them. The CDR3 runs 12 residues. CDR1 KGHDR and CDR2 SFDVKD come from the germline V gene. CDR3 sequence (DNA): TGTGCCACCAGTGCGAGGGACGGGGAGCTGTTTTTT. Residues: CATSARDGELFF.

The chain's CDR3 is CASSLALVGLAGDNEQFF. CDR3 nucleotide sequence: TGCGCCAGCAGCTTGGCCCTAGTGGGACTAGCGGGGGACAATGAGCAGTTCTTC. V and J are TRBV5-1 and TRBJ2-1; 14 bases are shared with TRBD2. This CDR3 has 18 residues. V lost 0 bases, J lost 5 bases, and 7 bases stayed unmatched. The V gene's germline CDR1 is SGHRS and CDR2 YFSETQ.

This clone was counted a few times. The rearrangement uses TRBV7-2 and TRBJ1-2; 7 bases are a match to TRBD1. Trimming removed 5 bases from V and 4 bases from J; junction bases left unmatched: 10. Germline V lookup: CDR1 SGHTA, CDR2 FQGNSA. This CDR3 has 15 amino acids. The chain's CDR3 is CASSPRDRLLYGYTF. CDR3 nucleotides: TGTGCCAGCAGCCCCCGGGACAGATTACTCTATGGCTACACCTTC.

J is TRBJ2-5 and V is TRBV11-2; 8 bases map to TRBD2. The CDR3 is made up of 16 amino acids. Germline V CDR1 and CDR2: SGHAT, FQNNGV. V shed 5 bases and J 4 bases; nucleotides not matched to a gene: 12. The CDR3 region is CASSVSSGYSRETQYF. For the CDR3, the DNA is TGTGCCAGCAGCGTGTCTAGCGGGTACTCTCGAGAGACCCAGTACTTC. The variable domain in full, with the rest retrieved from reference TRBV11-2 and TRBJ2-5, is EAGVAQSPRYKIIEKRQSVAFWCNPISGHATLYWYQQILGQGPKLLIQFQNNGVVDDSQLPKDRFSAERLKGVDSTLKIQPAKLEDSAVYLCASSVSSGYSRETQYFGPGTRLLVL.

DNA of the CDR3: TGTGCCAGCAGTTTACACAGGGGGTCCCCTATCTACGAGCAGTACTTC. Amino acids: CASSLHRGSPIYEQYF. The V call is TRBV27, the J call TRBJ2-7; TRBD1 agrees at 8 bases. Germline CDR1 and CDR2: MNHEY and SMNVEV (reference sequence). CDR3 size: 16 residues. The ends lost 2 bases at V and 3 bases at J; junction bases unmatched: 9.

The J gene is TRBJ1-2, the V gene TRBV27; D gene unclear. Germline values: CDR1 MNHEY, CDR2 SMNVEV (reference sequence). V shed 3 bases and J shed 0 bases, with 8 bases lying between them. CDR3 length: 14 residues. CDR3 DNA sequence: TGTGCCAGCAGTTTGGGCCGAACTAACTATGGCTACACCTTC. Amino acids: CASSLGRTNYGYTF.

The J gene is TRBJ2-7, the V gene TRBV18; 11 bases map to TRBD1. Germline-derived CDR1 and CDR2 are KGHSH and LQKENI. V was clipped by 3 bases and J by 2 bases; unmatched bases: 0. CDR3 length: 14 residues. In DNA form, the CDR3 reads TGTGCCAGCTCACCGGGACAGGGGGCCTACGAGCAGTACTTC. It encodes CASSPGQGAYEQYF.

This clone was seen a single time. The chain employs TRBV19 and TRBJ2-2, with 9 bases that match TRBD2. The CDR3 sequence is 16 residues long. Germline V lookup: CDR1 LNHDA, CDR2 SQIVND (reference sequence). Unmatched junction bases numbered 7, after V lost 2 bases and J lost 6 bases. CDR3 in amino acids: CASSIQSGRISGELFF. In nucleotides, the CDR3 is TGTGCCAGTAGTATACAAAGCGGGAGGATTTCCGGGGAGCTGTTTTTT.